The 17 T cell receptor beta chains listed next were all sequenced from one sample in a study of T cell responses to AZD1222 COVID-19 vaccine. Profiling relied on immunoSEQ multiplex PCR, and the TCRdb table lists in-frame clones only, not all of them. The data contain 150,000 to 200,000 clones, 87% of them singletons. The sequences come from peripheral blood, collected on day 0 of AZD1222 vaccination. These receptors were obtained from an adult in good health.

This clone was detected only once. The rearrangement uses TRBV6-1 and TRBJ1-5, with D perhaps TRBD1 (6 bases). With 3 bases removed from V and 4 bases from J, the gap between germline ends came to 10 bases. Per germline, CDR1 MNHNS and CDR2 SASEGT. The CDR3 has 14 amino acids. CDR3 coding DNA: TGTGCCAGCAGTGACCTAGGGGGAAATCAGCCCCAGCATTTT. Translated: CASSDLGGNQPQHF.

Written as DNA, the CDR3 is TGTGCCAGCTCGACGGGGAGGAAGAGGATTTCTTTCTTT. Protein product: CASSTGRKRISFF. V and J are TRBV18 and TRBJ1-1; D call uncertain. Per germline, CDR1 KGHSH and CDR2 LQKENI. This CDR3 contains 13 residues. V was shortened by 6 bases and J by 12 bases, with 20 bases between the two germline ends.

CDR3 coding DNA: TGTGCCAGCAGCCTCGCAGCGGAAGCTTTCTTT. It yields the protein CASSLAAEAFF. V usage is TRBV6-5 and J usage is TRBJ1-1, with no clear D. The CDR3 has 11 amino acids. The V and J ends lost 6 bases and 8 bases respectively, with 10 bases between them. Per germline, CDR1 MNHEY and CDR2 SVGAGI.

This rearrangement joins TRBV10-3 to TRBJ2-7; 8 nucleotides match TRBD1. Unmatched junction bases numbered 3, after V lost 3 bases and J lost 2 bases. Germline V gene lookup returns CDR1 ENHRY and CDR2 SYGVKD. The CDR3 loop spans 14 amino acids. The CDR3 region has the DNA TGTGCCATCAGTGAAAAGGGACAGGCCTACGAGCAGTACTTC. Protein sequence: CAISEKGQAYEQYF.

The rearrangement links TRBV11-2 to TRBJ1-2; the D gene is possibly TRBD1 (6 bases). Between the trimmed V and J ends, which lost 8 bases and 5 bases, there was a span of 15 bases. Germline V gene data show CDR1 as SGHAT and CDR2 as FQNNGV. This CDR3 spans 13 amino acids. The CDR3 DNA reads as TGTGCCAGCCTCGAGGCGGGGGCTTATGGCTACACCTTC. Translated: CASLEAGAYGYTF.

The rearrangement joins TRBV6-5 to TRBJ1-4; D call uncertain. Germline V gene sequence: CDR1 MNHEY, CDR2 SVGAGI. The CDR3 has 15 residues. Trimming took off 8 bases at V and 0 bases at J, with 13 bases between the two ends. The CDR3 spells CASVLQVATNEKLFF. CDR3 coding DNA: TGTGCCAGCGTTCTCCAGGTTGCAACTAATGAAAAACTGTTTTTT.

V usage is TRBV9 and J usage is TRBJ1-2; D is uncertain. The germline V and J ends were trimmed by 3 bases and 3 bases, with 9 bases remaining between them. Germline CDR1 and CDR2: SGDLS and YYNGEE. The CDR3 sequence is 13 residues long. For the CDR3, the DNA is TGTGCCAGCAGCGCCGGGAGGTACTATGGCTACACCTTC. Translation: CASSAGRYYGYTF.

The table lists this clone with a count of one. V and J are TRBV28 and TRBJ2-7; D not resolved. V was shortened by 7 bases and J by 3 bases, with 16 bases between the two germline ends. Germline V gene lookup returns CDR1 MDHEN and CDR2 SYDVKM. The CDR3 totals 14 residues. The CDR3 sequence: CASTPPNAIYEQYF. CDR3 nucleotide sequence: TGTGCCAGCACCCCCCCGAATGCGATCTACGAGCAGTACTTC.

This clone was detected only a few times. The gene calls are TRBV5-6 and TRBJ2-7; D remains ambiguous. The CDR3 totals 15 residues. Germline CDR1 reads SGHDT; CDR2 reads YYEEEE. Trimming shortened V by 4 bases and J by 0 bases, and 14 bases separated the two germline ends. Here the CDR3 DNA reads TGTGCCAGCAGCCCCGGGTTCGGCCGCTCCTACGAGCAGTACTTC. It encodes CASSPGFGRSYEQYF.

The CDR3 DNA sequence: TGTGCCAGCTCACCGACAGGGCCGCATCAGCCCCAGCATTTT. Its protein is CASSPTGPHQPQHF. This chain links TRBV18 with TRBJ1-5; 7 bases align to TRBD1. CDR3 size: 14 residues. Germline V lookup: CDR1 KGHSH, CDR2 LQKENI. The V gene end was trimmed by 3 bases and the J gene end by 5 bases; junction bases not matched to a gene: 4.

This clone was picked up one time. The V call is TRBV6-5, the J call TRBJ1-2; TRBD1 is a possible D gene (5 bases). V lost 0 bases to trimming and J lost 3 bases, with 14 bases between them. The V gene's germline CDR1 is MNHEY and CDR2 SVGAGI. CDR3 length equals 16 residues. The CDR3 DNA reads as TGTGCCAGCAGTTACTCGTCGGCAGGGACTCACTATGGCTACACCTTC. Protein: CASSYSSAGTHYGYTF.

This clone occurred once. The J gene is TRBJ1-3, the V gene TRBV7-6; D is undetermined. CDR3 length: 11 amino acids. The V end lost 3 bases, the J end lost 6 bases, and 3 bases lay between the germline ends. CDR1 and CDR2 from the germline V gene are SGHVS and FNYEAQ. The CDR3 DNA reads as TGTGCCAGCAGCTTGAAAAACACCATATATTTT. This sequence encodes CASSLKNTIYF. Full variable domain (rest looked up from reference TRBV7-6 and TRBJ1-3): GAGVSQSPRYKVTKRGQDVALRCDPISGHVSLYWYRQALGQGPEFLTYFNYEAQQDKSGLPNDRFSAERPEGSISTLTIQRTEQRDSAMYRCASSLKNTIYFGEGSWLTVV.

CDR3 in amino acids: CASSPNRDLRGFF. The DNA of the CDR3 is TGTGCCAGCAGCCCAAACCGAGACCTTCGGGGGTTCTTC. This chain joins TRBV3-1 (or the pseudogene TRBV3-2) and TRBJ2-1, with D perhaps matching TRBD2 (5 bases). Trimming took 4 bases from V and 15 from J, leaving 19 bases between them. The CDR3 is 13 amino acids. Per germline, CDR1 LGHDT and CDR2 YNNKEL (reference sequence).

This chain joins TRBV6-1 and TRBJ2-3; possibly TRBD2 for D (6 bases). The germline CDR1 and CDR2 sequences are MNHNS and SASEGT. The CDR3 has 16 residues. V was cut by 4 bases and J by 7 bases, with 21 bases left in between. CDR3 coding DNA: TGTGCCAGCAGTGCCTTGGGGGACTTTCTCCGGAATACGCAGTATTTT. The encoded protein is CASSALGDFLRNTQYF.

CDR3 region: CASSPGTGNSYEQYF. The CDR3 coding sequence is TGCGCCAGCAGCCCCGGGACAGGCAATTCCTACGAGCAGTACTTC. The chain has TRBV5-1 and TRBJ2-7; 8 bases match TRBD1. The V gene's germline CDR1 is SGHRS and CDR2 YFSETQ. The CDR3 runs 15 residues. V lost 4 bases to trimming and J lost 1 base; unmatched junction nucleotides: 7.

The chain uses TRBV19 and TRBJ2-5, with D perhaps matching TRBD1 (5 bases). Germline CDR1 reads LNHDA; CDR2 reads SQIVND (reference sequence). CDR3 length equals 15 residues. V was pared by 6 bases and J by 5 bases, with 19 bases between. The CDR3 spells CASRGVGRVTETQYF. CDR3 DNA: TGTGCCAGTAGGGGCGTTGGCAGGGTAACGGAGACCCAGTACTTC.

V is TRBV5-1 and J is TRBJ2-1; D is possibly TRBD2 (6 bases). V lost 1 base and J lost 5, with 13 bases in between. Looked up from germline, CDR1 is SGHRS and CDR2 is YFSETQ. This CDR3 comprises 15 residues. The CDR3 here is CASSLYAGLNNEQFF. The CDR3 nucleotides are TGCGCCAGCAGCTTGTATGCGGGACTGAACAATGAGCAGTTCTTC.